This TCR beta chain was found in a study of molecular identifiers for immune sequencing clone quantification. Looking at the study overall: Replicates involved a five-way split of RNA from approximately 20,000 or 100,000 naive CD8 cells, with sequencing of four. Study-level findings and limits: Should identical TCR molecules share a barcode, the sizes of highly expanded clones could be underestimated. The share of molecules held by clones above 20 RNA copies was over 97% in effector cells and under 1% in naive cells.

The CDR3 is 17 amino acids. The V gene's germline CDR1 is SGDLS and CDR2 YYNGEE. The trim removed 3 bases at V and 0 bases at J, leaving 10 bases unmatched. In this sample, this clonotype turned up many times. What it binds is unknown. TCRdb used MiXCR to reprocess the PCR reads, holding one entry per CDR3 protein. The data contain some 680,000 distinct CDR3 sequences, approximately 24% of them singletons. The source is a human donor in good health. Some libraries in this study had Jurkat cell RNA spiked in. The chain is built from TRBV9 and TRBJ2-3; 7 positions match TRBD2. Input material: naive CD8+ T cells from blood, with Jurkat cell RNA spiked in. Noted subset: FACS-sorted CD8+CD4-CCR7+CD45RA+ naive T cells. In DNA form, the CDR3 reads TGTGCCAGCAGCGAAAAGGCTAGCGGAGTTAGCACAGATACGCAGTATTTT. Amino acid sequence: CASSEKASGVSTDTQYF. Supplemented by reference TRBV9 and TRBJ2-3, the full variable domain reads DSGVTQTPKHLITATGQRVTLRCSPRSGDLSVYWYQQSLDQGLQFLIQYYNGEERAKGNILERFSAQQFPDLHSELNLSSLELGDSALYFCASSEKASGVSTDTQYFGPGTRLTVL.